These 32 T cell receptor beta chains came from one sample sequenced in a study of cytomegalovirus exposure and HLA in healthy donors. The PCR employed 60 Vbeta primers together with 13 Jbeta primers. Clones were read by immunoSEQ multiplex PCR, and TCRdb kept only the in-frame ones, dropping some. The sample shows around 62,000 clones, 60% to 80% of them seen only once. Sample: PBMCs. Receptor source: a man aged 60-69 years in good health and CMV-seropositive.

A few counts support this clone. CDR3: CASSHVGTGGTGELFF. The DNA for the CDR3 is TGCGCCAGCAGCCACGTAGGGACAGGGGGGACCGGGGAGCTGTTTTTT. This chain joins TRBV4-1 and TRBJ2-2; the match to TRBD1 covers 11 bases. The junction had 5 bases not matched to a gene; V was cut back by 3 bases and J by 5 bases. CDR3 length: 16 residues. From germline, CDR1 is MGHRA and CDR2 YSYEKL.

This clone has just a few counts. The gene calls are TRBV5-1 and TRBJ2-7, with D possibly being TRBD1 (5 bases). Germline lookup yields CDR1 SGHRS and CDR2 YFSETQ. This CDR3 is 15 amino acids long. Trimming cost V 3 bases and J 3 bases, with 16 bases left between them. CDR3 amino acids: CASSSSSGWYYEQYF. The CDR3 DNA follows: TGCGCCAGCAGCTCATCCTCAGGGTGGTACTACGAGCAGTACTTC. Drawing the rest from reference TRBV5-1 and TRBJ2-7, the complete variable domain is KAGVTQTPRYLIKTRGQQVTLSCSPISGHRSVSWYQQTPGQGLQFLFEYFSETQRNKGNFPGRFSGRQFSNSRSEMNVSTLELGDSALYLCASSSSSGWYYEQYFGPGTRLTVT.

V gene TRBV5-1 combines with J gene TRBJ1-5, with D maybe TRBD1 (5 bases). The V gene lost 2 bases and the J gene lost 4 bases, with 13 bases spanning the gap. Per germline, CDR1 SGHRS and CDR2 YFSETQ. The CDR3 is 15 amino acids. The CDR3: CASSLLGGDNQPQHF. The CDR3, as DNA: TGCGCCAGCAGCTTATTGGGGGGGGATAATCAGCCCCAGCATTTT.

The rearrangement joins TRBV6-5 to TRBJ1-2; D is ambiguous. V was cut by 7 bases and J by 2 bases, with 11 bases left in between. Looked up from germline, CDR1 is MNHEY and CDR2 is SVGAGI. CDR3 length equals 13 residues. The CDR3 DNA follows: TGTGCCAGCACCGAAGGACTCAACTATGGCTACACCTTC. As protein: CASTEGLNYGYTF.

Concerning this clone itself: The same CDR3 is also encoded by other DNA sequences in this sample. V gene TRBV7-6 combines with J gene TRBJ1-4; 12 nucleotides agree with TRBD1. Looked up from germline, CDR1 is SGHVS and CDR2 is FNYEAQ. Trimming removed 2 bases from V and 8 bases from J; junction bases left unmatched: 9. The CDR3 loop spans 17 amino acids. In DNA form, the CDR3 reads TGTGCCAGCAGCTTATCGGGACAGGGGGCGAGGAGCGAAAAACTGTTTTTT. The encoded protein is CASSLSGQGARSEKLFF.

Note on this clone: The junction departs from the called germline gene at one end, perhaps through a read error. The CDR3 sequence is CASTFQTGSPTTEYF. Written as DNA, the CDR3 is TGTGCTAGCACCTTCCAAACCGGGAGCCCAACTACGGAGTACTTC. The rearrangement joins TRBV7-7 to TRBJ2-7; possible D gene TRBD2, 6 bases. The length of the CDR3 is 15 residues. Germline lookup yields CDR1 SSHAT and CDR2 FNYEAQ (reference sequence).

The chain recombines TRBV6-1 with TRBJ1-2, with D unclear. The germline gives CDR1 MNHNS, CDR2 SASEGT. The length of the CDR3 is 14 residues. V was pared by 0 bases and J by 8 bases, with 13 bases between. CDR3 sequence reads: CASSEAEAVGGYTF. The CDR3 DNA sequence: TGTGCCAGCAGTGAAGCGGAGGCAGTCGGCGGCTACACCTTC.

The genes are TRBV5-4 and TRBJ2-3; 11 bases fit TRBD2. With V trimmed by 4 bases and J by 3 bases, 4 bases remained unmatched. The CDR3 is 15 amino acids. Germline V gene sequence: CDR1 SGHNT, CDR2 YYREEE (reference sequence). The CDR3 loop is CASSLAGGSTDTQYF. In DNA form, the CDR3 reads TGTGCCAGCAGCCTAGCGGGAGGATCGACAGATACGCAGTATTTT. The full variable domain, rest sourced from reference TRBV5-4 and TRBJ2-3, is ETGVTQSPTHLIKTRGQQVTLRCSSQSGHNTVSWYQQALGQGPQFIFQYYREEENGRGNFPPRFSGLQFPNYSSELNVNALELDDSALYLCASSLAGGSTDTQYFGPGTRLTVL.

The rearrangement joins TRBV7-2 to TRBJ2-7, with 8 bases that match TRBD1. In germline, CDR1 is SGHTA, CDR2 FQGNSA. V dropped 4 bases and J dropped 6; count of bases not matched to a gene: 8. The CDR3 contains 14 residues. CDR3 loop: CASSSSGTGGEQYF. The CDR3 nucleotides are TGTGCCAGCAGCTCATCCGGGACAGGAGGCGAGCAGTACTTC.

This clone is medium-sized within its sample. The chain employs TRBV25-1 and TRBJ1-4, with TRBD1 identical over 8 bases. Germline assignment: CDR1 MGHDK and CDR2 SYGVNS. The CDR3 covers 16 residues. J was trimmed by 2 bases and V by 5 bases; bases with no gene match: 7. The CDR3 loop is CASSNQGAGTNEKLFF. DNA of the CDR3: TGTGCCAGCAGTAACCAGGGGGCAGGGACTAATGAAAAACTGTTTTTT.

There are a few counts of this clone. The rearrangement joins TRBV27 to TRBJ2-3; D is unresolved. The germline CDR1 and CDR2 sequences are MNHEY and SMNVEV (reference sequence). The CDR3 runs to 12 residues. Trimming stripped 4 bases from V and 7 bases from J, with 9 bases between. The CDR3 protein is CASSSAMNTQYF. The CDR3 DNA follows: TGTGCCAGCAGTTCCGCTATGAATACGCAGTATTTT.

The gene calls are TRBV5-4 and TRBJ2-5; possibly TRBD2 for D (5 bases). V was clipped by 0 bases and J by 2 bases, with 11 bases between them. The CDR3 has 15 residues. Germline V gene lookup returns CDR1 SGHNT and CDR2 YYREEE (reference sequence). Here the CDR3 reads CASSLGTRPQETQYF. The CDR3 nucleotides are TGTGCCAGCAGCTTGGGGACTCGACCGCAAGAGACCCAGTACTTC.

The V gene is TRBV7-9, the J gene TRBJ2-1; perhaps TRBD2 as D (6 bases). V was trimmed by 1 base and J by 1 base, leaving 11 bases between them. The length of the CDR3 is 16 residues. Looked up from germline, CDR1 is SEHNR and CDR2 is FQNEAQ (reference sequence). This chain's CDR3 is CASSLEIAGSYNEQFF. The CDR3 nucleotides read TGTGCCAGCAGCTTAGAGATTGCGGGGTCCTACAATGAGCAGTTCTTC. The full variable domain, completed using reference TRBV7-9 and TRBJ2-1, is DTGVSQNPRHKITKRGQNVTFRCDPISEHNRLYWYRQTLGQGPEFLTYFQNEAQLEKSRLLSDRFSAERPKGSFSTLEIQRTEQGDSAMYLCASSLEIAGSYNEQFFGPGTRLTVL.

The chain recombines TRBV5-5 with TRBJ2-7; 7 bases align to TRBD1. This CDR3 is built from 15 residues. Unmatched junction bases numbered 8, after V lost 1 base and J lost 4 bases. Germline V lookup: CDR1 SGHKS, CDR2 YYEKEE (reference sequence). The CDR3 protein is CASSLRTGDQYEQYF. The CDR3 DNA reads as TGTGCCAGCAGCTTGCGAACAGGGGATCAGTACGAGCAGTACTTC.

The chain has TRBV6-5 and TRBJ2-3; D uncertain. The ends were cut back, 4 bases at V and 1 base at J, with 12 bases in the middle. The CDR3 has 15 residues. Per the germline V gene, CDR1 is MNHEY and CDR2 is SVGAGI. The CDR3 coding sequence is TGTGCCAGCAGTTCCACTAATATCCGCACAGATACGCAGTATTTT. This codes for CASSSTNIRTDTQYF.

This clone occurred once. The chain is built from TRBV5-1 and TRBJ1-6; a possible D gene is TRBD1 (6 bases). CDR1 SGHRS and CDR2 YFSETQ come from the germline V gene. The CDR3 runs to 16 residues. V dropped 6 bases and J dropped 0 bases, with 13 bases sitting between them. CDR3 residues: CASTLQGRSYNSPLHF. CDR3 nucleotides: TGCGCCAGCACGCTCCAGGGGCGCTCCTATAATTCACCCCTCCACTTT.

The chain joins TRBV14 to TRBJ1-2; no clear D gene. CDR1 and CDR2 (germline): SGHDN, FVKESK. The germline V and J ends were trimmed by 0 bases and 7 bases, with 9 bases remaining between them. CDR3 length: 13 amino acids. The CDR3 nucleotides are TGTGCCAGCAGCCAAGAATCATCGGGTGGCTACACCTTC. It encodes CASSQESSGGYTF.

The chain links TRBV5-1 to TRBJ2-3; 9 bases map to TRBD2. V gave up 3 bases and J gave up 6 bases; unmatched junction bases: 8. CDR1 is SGHRS and CDR2 is YFSETQ in the germline V gene. The CDR3 is 15 amino acids. The CDR3 DNA reads TGCGCCAGCAGCTCTGCGGCGGGAGGGGCCGATACGCAGTATTTT. It specifies CASSSAAGGADTQYF.

The genes are TRBV6-1 and TRBJ2-5; 9 bases are a match to TRBD2. V shed 4 bases, J shed 2 bases, and the junction held 8 bases outside the gene matches. The length of the CDR3 is 16 residues. Germline CDR1 reads MNHNS; CDR2 reads SASEGT. The CDR3 coding sequence is TGTGCCAGCAGTGCAACCCTAGCGGGGTTACAAGAGACCCAGTACTTC. Translated, it gives CASSATLAGLQETQYF.

This rearrangement joins TRBV14 to TRBJ1-2, with D maybe TRBD1 (6 bases). V was trimmed by 1 base and J by 8 bases, leaving 17 bases between them. In germline, CDR1 is SGHDN, CDR2 FVKESK. This CDR3 is 15 amino acids long. CDR3 nucleotides: TGTGCCAGCAGCCAAGGGGTGACAGGACTGAGAGGCTACACCTTC. It codes for CASSQGVTGLRGYTF.

V and J are TRBV6-6 and TRBJ2-1; TRBD2 matches 12 bases. This CDR3 is built from 16 residues. J lost 8 bases, V lost 6 bases, and 11 bases had no gene match. Germline V CDR1 and CDR2: MNHNY, SVGAGI (reference sequence). For the CDR3, the DNA is TGTGCCAGCAGCCGGACTAGCGGGAATACGGCCCATGAGCAGTTCTTC. Its protein is CASSRTSGNTAHEQFF.

J is TRBJ1-1 and V is TRBV6-6; D is possibly TRBD1 (5 bases). The CDR3 covers 14 residues. Germline CDR1 reads MNHNY; CDR2 reads SVGAGI (reference sequence). Trimming stripped 2 bases from V and 0 bases from J, with 7 bases between. CDR3 nucleotides: TGTGCCAGCAGTTACCGGACATTGAACACTGAAGCTTTCTTT. It codes for CASSYRTLNTEAFF.

By frequency in the sample, this clone is medium-sized. The rearrangement uses TRBV7-9 and TRBJ2-7; 10 bases fit TRBD1. The ends lost 5 bases at V and 3 bases at J; junction bases unmatched: 13. The CDR3 sequence is 17 residues long. Germline-derived CDR1 and CDR2 are SEHNR and FQNEAQ (reference sequence). The CDR3 DNA sequence: TGTGCCAGCAGCACAATCGGCACCGGGACAGGGGACTACGAGCAGTACTTC. Translated, it gives CASSTIGTGTGDYEQYF.

The chain combines TRBV5-5 with TRBJ2-7, with D unclear. CDR3 length equals 15 residues. Germline V lookup: CDR1 SGHKS, CDR2 YYEKEE (reference sequence). V gave up 0 bases and J gave up 4 bases, with 14 bases separating them. The CDR3: CASSLASGLQYEQYF. The CDR3 nucleotides read TGTGCCAGCAGCTTGGCGTCAGGTCTTCAGTACGAGCAGTACTTC.

The chain carries TRBV11-3 and TRBJ2-5; D might be TRBD1 (6 bases). V was trimmed by 8 bases and J by 0 bases, leaving 13 bases between them. CDR1 and CDR2 from the germline V gene are SGHNT and YENEEA. The CDR3 has 14 amino acids. CDR3 in amino acids: CASSRGGNQETQYF. The CDR3 DNA reads TGTGCCAGCTCAAGAGGGGGTAACCAAGAGACCCAGTACTTC.

The rearrangement joins TRBV4-2 to TRBJ2-7, with D possibly matching TRBD2 (6 bases). The germline V and J ends were trimmed by 0 bases and 4 bases, with 13 bases remaining between them. The CDR3 is 15 residues long. CDR1 is LGHNA and CDR2 is YNFKEQ in the germline V gene. The CDR3 DNA reads TGTGCCAGCAGCCAAGAAAAGGACTATCTATACGAGCAGTACTTC. Translating gives CASSQEKDYLYEQYF.

The V and J genes are TRBV6-1 and TRBJ2-5, with a weak D call TRBD1 (6 bases). Germline-derived CDR1 and CDR2 are MNHNS and SASEGT. CDR3 length: 15 residues. Trimming left V 4 bases short and J 4 bases short, with 16 bases between. CDR3 DNA: TGTGCCAGCAGTGGGTACAGGGCGGTAGGAGAGACCCAGTACTTC. This translates into CASSGYRAVGETQYF.

This chain's CDR3 is CAISDRRGLSYEQYF. The CDR3 DNA follows: TGTGCCATCAGTGACCGCCGGGGTCTATCCTACGAGCAGTACTTC. The rearrangement links TRBV10-3 to TRBJ2-7; D is perhaps TRBD2 (5 bases). Germline V CDR1 and CDR2: ENHRY, SYGVKD. This CDR3 region has 15 residues. The V gene lost 3 bases and the J gene lost 1 base, with 13 bases spanning the gap.

The sample holds one count of this clone. This sequence joins TRBV7-2 and TRBJ2-7; D might be TRBD1 (6 bases). Germline CDR1 is SGHTA and CDR2 is FQGNSA. Between the trimmed V and J ends, which lost 3 bases and 0 bases, there was a span of 12 bases. CDR3 size: 15 residues. DNA for the CDR3: TGTGCCAGCAGCTTCCCCACAGGGAACTCCTACGAGCAGTACTTC. Protein product: CASSFPTGNSYEQYF.

The V gene is TRBV7-9, the J gene TRBJ1-4; 7 bases align to TRBD1. V dropped 1 base and J dropped 12; count of bases not matched to a gene: 2. Germline V lookup: CDR1 SEHNR, CDR2 FQNEAQ (reference sequence). The CDR3 is 12 amino acids. The DNA of the CDR3 is TGTGCCAGCAGCTTAGTTCAGGGGGAACTGTTTTTT. Translation gives CASSLVQGELFF.

In this sample, this clone turned up a few times. The chain joins TRBV5-4 to TRBJ1-1, with D unresolved. The V gene's germline CDR1 is SGHNT and CDR2 YYREEE (reference sequence). The CDR3 consists of 13 residues. V was cut by 4 bases and J by 1 base, with 8 bases left in between. The CDR3 bases are TGTGCCAGCAGCACCACTGGGAACACTGAAGCTTTCTTT. This encodes CASSTTGNTEAFF.

The chain employs TRBV6-5 and TRBJ2-2; no clear D. CDR1 MNHEY and CDR2 SVGAGI come from the germline V gene. The CDR3 sequence is 14 residues long. Trimming removed 2 bases at V and 1 base at J, with 5 bases between. As DNA, the CDR3 is TGTGCCAGCAGTTACAGAGAGAACACCGGGGAGCTGTTTTTT. It specifies CASSYRENTGELFF.